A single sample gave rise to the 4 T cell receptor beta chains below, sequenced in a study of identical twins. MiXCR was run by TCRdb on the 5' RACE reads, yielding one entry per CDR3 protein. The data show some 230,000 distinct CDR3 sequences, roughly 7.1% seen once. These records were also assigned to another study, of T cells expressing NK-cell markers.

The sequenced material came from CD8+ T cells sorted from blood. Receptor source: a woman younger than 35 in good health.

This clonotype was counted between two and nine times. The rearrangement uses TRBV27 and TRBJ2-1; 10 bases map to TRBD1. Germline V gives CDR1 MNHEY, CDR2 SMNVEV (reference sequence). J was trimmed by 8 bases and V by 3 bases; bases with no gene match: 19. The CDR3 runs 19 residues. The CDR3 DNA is TGTGCCAGCAGTTTGACGCACGGGACAGGGGTTGATTCAGTGGATGAGCAGTTCTTC. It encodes CASSLTHGTGVDSVDEQFF.

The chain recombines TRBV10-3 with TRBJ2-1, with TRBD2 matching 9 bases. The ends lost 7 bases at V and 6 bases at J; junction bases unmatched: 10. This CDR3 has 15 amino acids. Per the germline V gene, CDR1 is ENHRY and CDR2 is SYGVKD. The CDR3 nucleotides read TGTGCCATCACCCGGGAGGGCGGGAGGGCCAATGAGCAGTTCTTC. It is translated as CAITREGGRANEQFF.

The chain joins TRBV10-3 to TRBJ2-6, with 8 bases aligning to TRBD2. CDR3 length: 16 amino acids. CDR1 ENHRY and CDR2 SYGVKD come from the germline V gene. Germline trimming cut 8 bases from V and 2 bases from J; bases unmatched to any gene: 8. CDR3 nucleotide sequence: TGTGCCATCTTAGGACTAGCAGGTACTGGGGCCAACGTCCTGACTTTC. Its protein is CAILGLAGTGANVLTF.

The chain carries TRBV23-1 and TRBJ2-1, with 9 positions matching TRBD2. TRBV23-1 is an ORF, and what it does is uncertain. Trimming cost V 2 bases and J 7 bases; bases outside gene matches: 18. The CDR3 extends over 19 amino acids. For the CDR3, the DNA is TGCGCCAGCAGTCAACCCTCCGGTGGGGGCGGGAGGGCTAAAAATGAGCAGTTCTTC. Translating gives CASSQPSGGGGRAKNEQFF.